This T cell receptor (beta chain) was identified in a study of cytomegalovirus exposure and HLA in healthy donors. PCR involved 60 Vbeta and 13 Jbeta primers. Method: immunoSEQ multiplex PCR; TCRdb's copy keeps in-frame clones and lacks some. This table holds 100,000 or so clones, about four fifths found once. Study observations and caveats: The authors later found HLA-associated TCR beta chains more clonally expanded than equally common others.

Germline V gene data show CDR1 as MDHEN and CDR2 as SYDVKM. The J segment lost 6 bases and the V segment lost 6 bases, leaving 9 bases of the junction unmatched. This CDR3 is 15 amino acids long. Worth noting for this clone: No antigen is known for it.

The receptor comes from a man between 35 and 55 years old in good health and CMV-seropositive. The material sequenced was PBMCs. The genes are TRBV28 and TRBJ2-1; 9 positions agree with TRBD1. The CDR3 region is CASSPMGQGVNEQFF. The CDR3 DNA reads as TGTGCCAGCAGCCCAATGGGACAGGGTGTCAATGAGCAGTTCTTC.